The subject of this entry is one TCR beta chain. The data are from a study of CD8 T cells in Susac syndrome. The overall study: Intravenous immunoglobulin alone or corticosteroids were being given to patients with Susac syndrome at blood draw, unless they were therapy-naive.

When the RNA was reverse transcribed, random hexamers were used with an input of roughly 0.5 to 1 ug. The amplification used immunoSEQ multiplex PCR on TCR beta CDR3; it spanned 54 Vbeta and 13 Jbeta. In TCRdb, the immunoSEQ multiplex PCR reads were re-called with MiXCR into one record per CDR3 protein. The sample holds about 240,000 distinct CDR3 sequences, approximately 95% seen once. The germline CDR1 and CDR2 sequences are SEHNR and FQNEAQ (reference sequence). The CDR3 consists of 14 residues. After removal of 5 bases from V and 8 bases from J, the junction contained 8 bases not matched to a gene.

Material for sequencing was CD4+ T cells from PBMCs. The chain employs TRBV7-9 and TRBJ1-5, with TRBD1 identical over 8 bases. This TCR came from a human donor with Susac syndrome. The CDR3 here is CASSRGQEEEPQHF. CDR3 nucleotide sequence: TGTGCCAGCAGCCGGGGACAGGAAGAAGAGCCCCAGCATTTT.